These 2 T cell receptor beta chains came from one sample sequenced in a study of blood T cell repertoires in COVID-19 (dated by TCRdb to the early 2020s). Library method: the immunoSEQ multiplex PCR assay. Not all clones reach the TCRdb copy of this immuneACCESS table, which keeps in-frame sequences only. Checked studies attribute under half of the gap to unresolved V genes and leave the rest unexplained. Across this sample there are around 20,000 clones, with about 90% seen only once. The ten most abundant clones make up 2.7% of the sample. The sequenced material came from peripheral blood. The receptor source for this set is a man in his 70s with acute or convalescent COVID-19.

The chain employs TRBV7-2 and TRBJ2-1, with 8 positions matching TRBD2. Germline V gene lookup returns CDR1 SGHTA and CDR2 FQGNSA. The CDR3 runs to 15 residues. The V segment lost 2 bases and the J segment 4 bases; nucleotides outside the gene matches: 4. As DNA, the CDR3 is TGTGCCAGCAGCTTAATGAGCGGGGGTTACAATGAGCAGTTCTTC. Its translation is CASSLMSGGYNEQFF.

The chain uses TRBV19 and TRBJ1-2, with 7 bases identical to TRBD1. CDR3 size: 13 residues. V gave up 7 bases and J gave up 6 bases; unmatched junction bases: 8. The germline gives CDR1 LNHDA, CDR2 SQIVND (reference sequence). The CDR3: CASKGQGVHGYTF. CDR3 coding DNA: TGTGCCAGTAAAGGGCAGGGGGTACATGGCTACACCTTC. Full variable domain (remainder filled in from reference TRBV19 and TRBJ1-2): DGGITQSPKYLFRKEGQNVTLSCEQNLNHDAMYWYRQDPGQGLRLIYYSQIVNDFQKGDIAEGYSVSREKKESFPLTVTSAQKNPTAFYLCASKGQGVHGYTFGSGTRLTVV.